These 10 T cell receptor beta chains originate from one sample sequenced in a study of human T cells and chemical hapten exposure (dated by TCRdb to the early 2020s). The receptor library was made with RACE. The sequencing machine was a NextSeq 500. TCRdb applied fastp at Q25 and MiXCR to the public reads, then kept only in-frame beta chains. Each record represents a unique CDR3 protein, reported with the most common genes and DNA among its rows. Across this sample there are roughly 120,000 distinct CDR3 sequences, with around 8.2% seen only once. 1.5% to 2% of the sample comes from the top ten. The time point label on this specimen signifies: healthy volunteer bleed at 2 weeks. Unfractionated whole blood was collected in Tempus Blood RNA tubes, and total RNA was extracted from that blood. The sample taken for sequencing was whole blood. The receptors stem from a male donor in good health. Some clones in this sample may be carry-over from other donors' samples.

This clonotype was seen at least ten times. The rearrangement uses TRBV7-8 and TRBJ2-6; D is possibly TRBD1 (6 bases). The CDR3 has 16 residues. Trimming took 6 bases from V and 0 from J, leaving 12 bases between them. Germline V gene sequence: CDR1 SGHVS, CDR2 FQNEAQ. Here the CDR3 reads CASSQRGSSGANVLTF. CDR3 coding DNA: TGTGCCAGCAGTCAAAGGGGGAGCTCTGGGGCCAACGTCCTGACTTTC.

This clonotype has a count of ten or more. The chain is built from TRBV6-5 and TRBJ1-2, with D uncertain. Trimming pared 7 bases from V and 6 bases from J, leaving 18 bases between. CDR3 length: 14 residues. CDR1 and CDR2 from the germline V gene are MNHEY and SVGAGI. Here the CDR3 reads CASKVALAGNGYTF. CDR3 nucleotide sequence: TGTGCCAGCAAAGTAGCACTGGCGGGGAATGGCTACACCTTC.

This clonotype was found a few times. This chain links TRBV27 with TRBJ2-1; D possibly corresponds to TRBD1 (5 bases). This CDR3 contains 14 residues. Germline V gene lookup returns CDR1 MNHEY and CDR2 SMNVEV (reference sequence). V lost 0 bases to trimming and J lost 5 bases, with 8 bases between them. This chain's CDR3 is CASSLSAGNNEQFF. CDR3 nucleotide sequence: TGTGCCAGCAGTTTATCAGCAGGGAACAATGAGCAGTTCTTC.

This clonotype occurred a few times. CDR3 region: CASSHGTSGSRAYEQYF. DNA of the CDR3: TGTGCCAGCAGCCACGGGACTAGCGGTTCCAGGGCCTACGAGCAGTACTTC. This chain uses TRBV3-1 with TRBJ2-7; 11 bases map to TRBD2. In germline, CDR1 is LGHDT, CDR2 YNNKEL (reference sequence). Germline trimming cut 3 bases from V and 2 bases from J; bases unmatched to any gene: 9. The CDR3 loop spans 17 amino acids.

This clonotype has ten or more counts. The V call is TRBV6-6, the J call TRBJ2-1; the match to TRBD1 covers 8 bases. Germline V gene sequence: CDR1 MNHNY, CDR2 SVGAGI (reference sequence). The CDR3 covers 16 residues. Trimming cost V 5 bases and J 4 bases; bases outside gene matches: 10. The CDR3 loop reads CASSILLQGAYNEQFF. DNA of the CDR3: TGTGCCAGCAGTATCCTTTTGCAGGGGGCTTACAATGAGCAGTTCTTC.

The chain uses TRBV20-1 and TRBJ1-6; possibly TRBD1 for D (6 bases). With 6 bases removed from V and 10 bases from J, the gap between germline ends came to 16 bases. Germline CDR1 reads DFQATT; CDR2 reads SNEGSKA (reference sequence). CDR3 length: 13 residues. In DNA form, the CDR3 reads TGCAGTGCGGCCCCACAGGGAAACTCACCCCTCCACTTT. It specifies CSAAPQGNSPLHF.

The sample holds a few counts of this clonotype. The chain carries TRBV29-1 and TRBJ2-1, with TRBD1 identical over 12 bases. V lost 6 bases, J lost 9 bases, and 12 bases stayed unmatched. Per the germline V gene, CDR1 is SQVTM and CDR2 is ANQGSEA. The CDR3 has 15 amino acids. CDR3 in DNA: TGCAGCGTCGAGTTTGCCGGGACAGGGGGCCTTGAGCAGTTCTTC. Translating gives CSVEFAGTGGLEQFF.

In DNA, the CDR3 is TGCAGTGCTAGAGATAACATGGAGAGCTCCTATAATTCACCCCTCCACTTT. Protein sequence: CSARDNMESSYNSPLHF. The chain is built from TRBV20-1 and TRBJ1-6; D not resolved. The CDR3 is 17 residues long. In germline, CDR1 is DFQATT, CDR2 SNEGSKA (reference sequence). Trimming took off 0 bases at V and 0 bases at J, with 12 bases between the two ends.

With respect to this clonotype: Being one base from a much bigger clone, this may be a read error. Lacking the conserved final phenylalanine or tryptophan, this CDR3 likely reflects a read error. It is unclear where the CDR3 begins or ends on the DNA, so no DNA is shown, and the CDR3 is as TCRdb lists it. The genes are TRBV4-1 and TRBJ1-4. Germline V CDR1 and CDR2: MGHRA, YSYEKL. The CDR3 adds up to 13 amino acids, both ends counted. The CDR3 sequence is CASSQDAVSSRVS.

This clonotype showed up many times. The chain links TRBV4-1 to TRBJ1-2; 9 bases align to TRBD1. The trim removed 2 bases at V and 8 bases at J, leaving 12 bases unmatched. The CDR3 contains 16 residues. Germline lookup yields CDR1 MGHRA and CDR2 YSYEKL. The CDR3 spells CASSQSPPQGALGYTF. Here the CDR3 DNA reads TGCGCCAGCAGCCAATCTCCCCCACAGGGGGCGCTGGGCTACACCTTC.